This TCR beta chain emerged from a study of blood T cell repertoires in COVID-19 (dated by TCRdb to the early 2020s). Regarding the complete study: Samples from collaborators originated in the United States, Italy and Spain and spanned both the acute and convalescent phases of COVID-19. The material from the prospective study consisted of cDNA or gDNA derived from T cells, B-cell-depleted T cells, or PBMCs. Subjects who had been exposed to COVID-19, were actively infected with it, or had recovered from it provided the deeply sampled blood TCRbeta repertoires that made up the dataset. The repertoires were released in a freely available public database intended as a resource for research on the immune response to SARS-CoV-2. The samples were drawn from two sources: the first 160 participants of the ongoing ImmuneRACE study, and 950 to 1,500 subjects contributed by 6 global collaborators. Nearly every sample came with metadata listing a de-identified subject ID, COVID-19 status, age in years and sex. Where HLA class I and class II types were available, the types were taken from metadata supplied by the sample provider, not from assay-based typing.

Reading from cysteine to phenylalanine, the CDR3 counts 15 amino acids. Kept here is only the CDR3 DNA, which spans 45 bases and is read in frame from base 1. V ends up 6 bases short and J 6 bases short, with an unmatched junction base count of 8. CDR1 MNHEY and CDR2 SMNVEV are derived from the germline V gene (reference sequence). Collaborating institutions collected whole blood in K2EDTA tubes following their own protocols. Collaborator samples were shipped for TCRbeta analysis as frozen whole blood, isolated PBMCs, or DNA extracted from either sample type. TCRbeta CDR3 regions were amplified from genomic DNA using the immunoSEQ Assay, a bias-controlled multiplex PCR. The authors' pipeline ran thus. The number of nucleated cells in each sample was estimated by amplification of reference gene primers within the assay. To quantify the absolute abundance of each unique TCRbeta CDR3 rearrangement, sequence reads were collapsed and filtered. For each sample, productive Simpson clonality was calculated by taking the square root of Simpson's diversity index across productive rearrangements. Held by TCRdb, this immuneACCESS table contains in-frame sequences only and omits some clones. Under half of the omission traces to an unresolved V gene where checked; the cause of the rest is unknown. V and J calls and clone size are copied from that table; D and trimming were computed from the DNA. This sample gives about 69,000 clones in total; just over 90% of them show up just once. Jointly, the top ten make up over 4% of the sample.

Here is what the overall study found, with its caveats: Clinical and demographic metadata were provided uncurated, with the amount varying by source and participant.

Note on this clone: The clone's antigen remains unknown. Per-base quality was not reported, and no clone a single base away is much larger than it.

The receptor was isolated from a woman under 30 with acute or convalescent COVID-19. What was sequenced was peripheral blood. The rearrangement combines TRBV27 with TRBJ1-4; the junction holds 9 bases that match TRBD1. The DNA reads TGTGCCAGCAGCCGAACAGGGGGCTGGGATGAAAAACTGTTTTTT. This is translated as CASSRTGGWDEKLFF.